Listed below are T cell receptor beta chains from one sample, sequenced in a study of identical twins. TCRdb passed the 5' RACE reads through MiXCR, listing each CDR3 protein once. The table shows some 630,000 distinct CDR3 sequences, with 7.1% occurring only once. The same sample was also used in a study of yellow fever vaccine responses in identical twins.

The sample comprised PBMCs. The receptors come from a woman between 18 and 29 years old in good health. Each CDR3 is given with its conserved first and last residue. D genes are given only for firm matches. Part of the rows lack a size; the others show once, few, many or a class for expanded clones.

>TRBV24-1|TRBJ2-1|many|TRBD2|12
TGTGCCACCAGATCGCGGGGGAATGAGCAGTTCTTC
CATRSRGNEQFF
>TRBV5-1|TRBJ2-7|.|TRBD2|17
TGCGCCAGCAGCTTAAGACTAGCGGGAGGGCCGGGTTACGAGCAGTACTTC
CASSLRLAGGPGYEQYF
>TRBV3-1|TRBJ1-1|few|.|13
TGTGCCAGCAGCCAAAGGGCTCTGGGTGAAGCTTTCTTT
CASSQRALGEAFF
>TRBV5-1|TRBJ2-3|.|.|14
TGCGCCAGCAGCTTGGCCAGGGCGGTAGATACGCAGTATTTT
CASSLARAVDTQYF
>TRBV5-6|TRBJ2-7|.|.|15
TGTGCCAGCGGGGGGGGAGGGGGGCCCACCTACGAGCAGTACTTC
CASGGGGGPTYEQYF
>TRBV29-1|TRBJ2-3|many|TRBD2|15
TGCAGCGTGACGACTAGCGGCTCTAGCACAGATACGCAGTATTTT
CSVTTSGSSTDTQYF
>TRBV2|TRBJ1-4|.|TRBD1|18
TGTGCCAGCACGGGGGACAGGGGGCAAAAGGGAGTAGGCGAAAAACTGTTTTTT
CASTGDRGQKGVGEKLFF
>TRBV15|TRBJ2-3|many|.|13
TGTGCCACCAGCAGGTCCCCGACAGATACGCAGTATTTT
CATSRSPTDTQYF
>TRBV3-1|TRBJ2-2|.|.|15
TGTGCCAGCTGCAAAGCAGTGGGGTACACCGGGGAGCTGTTTTTT
CASCKAVGYTGELFF
>TRBV20-1|TRBJ2-3|once|.|14
TGCAGTGCTAGAACAGCGCCATCGGGAGATACGCAGTATTTT
CSARTAPSGDTQYF
>TRBV6-1|TRBJ1-1|many|.|16
TGTGCCAGCAGTGGCCCCGAACAGCGAAAGAACACTGAAGCTTTCTTT
CASSGPEQRKNTEAFF
>TRBV6-1|TRBJ2-6|many|TRBD1|19
TGTGCCAGCAGTGTAACTTCCGGGACAGGAACGCTAGGGGCCAACGTCCTGACTTTC
CASSVTSGTGTLGANVLTF
>TRBV12-3/TRBV12-4|TRBJ2-7|few|TRBD1|14
TGTGCCAGCAGGTCCGGGACAGGGAACTACGAGCAGTACTTC
CASRSGTGNYEQYF
>TRBV10-3|TRBJ2-7|.|.|13
TGTGCCATCAGTGGGAGTCAGTTGAACGAGCAGTACTTC
CAISGSQLNEQYF
>TRBV9|TRBJ1-1|few|.|14
TGTGCCAGCAGCTTCACTGGATTCGGACCTGAAGCTTTCTTT
CASSFTGFGPEAFF
>TRBV12-3/TRBV12-4|TRBJ1-2|few|.|14
TGTGCCAGCAGATCCGGGGGAGCTAACTATGGCTACACCTTC
CASRSGGANYGYTF
>TRBV2|TRBJ2-5|few|.|13
TGTGCCAGCAGTGAAGTCAGGGAAGAGACCCAGTACTTC
CASSEVREETQYF
>TRBV15|TRBJ2-3|few|.|15
TGTGCCACCAGCAGAGATCGCGGGATCACAGATACGCAGTATTTT
CATSRDRGITDTQYF
>TRBV20-1|TRBJ2-1|few|.|16
TGCAGTGCTCCTTACAGCGACGGGGGCTCCTACAATGAGCAGTTCTTC
CSAPYSDGGSYNEQFF
>TRBV7-9|TRBJ2-5|few|.|14
TGTGCCAGCAGCTTAGATGGAGCCCAAGAGACCCAGTACTTC
CASSLDGAQETQYF
>TRBV20-1|TRBJ2-3|many|.|16
TGCAGTGCCGACACTCGAAGGGACTCTGCAACAGATACGCAGTATTTT
CSADTRRDSATDTQYF
>TRBV11-2|TRBJ1-1|many|.|15
TGTGCCAGCAGCTTAGGGTTGGGGAGGGGGACTGAAGCTTTCTTT
CASSLGLGRGTEAFF
>TRBV28|TRBJ2-1|.|TRBD2|16
TGTGCCAGCAGTTTATGGACTAGCGGGGGGGACAATGAGCAGTTCTTC
CASSLWTSGGDNEQFF
>TRBV7-2|TRBJ1-5|few|.|14
TGTGCCAGCAGCCTCAGGGTGAGTGGTCAGCCCCAGCATTTT
CASSLRVSGQPQHF
>TRBV12-3/TRBV12-4|TRBJ2-7|few|.|13
TGTGCCAGCAGTTCTCTAGCGTTCTACGAGCAGTACTTC
CASSSLAFYEQYF
>TRBV3-1|TRBJ2-7|many|.|13
TGTGCCAGCAGCCCCTGGACATCCTACGAGCAGTACTTC
CASSPWTSYEQYF
>TRBV29-1|TRBJ2-5|many|.|13
TGCAGCGTTGCGGGGGTTTCGAAAGAGACCCAGTACTTC
CSVAGVSKETQYF